This T cell receptor beta chain stems from a study of blood T cells in healthy people across ages. Study results and caveats: Both higher diversity and more naive CD4+ cells marked long-lived donors when set against aged donors. Considered underestimates were the diversity estimates obtained from one million T cells. Among T cells, TCR beta diversity per million cells dropped roughly linearly as age rose.

With 3 bases removed from V and 2 bases from J, the gap between germline ends came to 6 bases. CDR3 length: 12 amino acids. Germline V CDR1 and CDR2: DFQATT, SNEGSKA (reference sequence). A remark on this clonotype: As yet, its antigen is unknown.

Through a sample-barcoded 5' primer and a J-beta primer mix, a second PCR was run for about 6 to 11 cycles. MiXCR, run by TCRdb on the 5' RACE reads, gives a single entry per CDR3 protein. This sample has approximately 810,000 distinct CDR3 sequences, with 29% found just once. The source is a woman older than 75 in good health. The source material was blood. The V and J genes are TRBV20-1 and TRBJ2-3, with D uncertain. CDR3 DNA: TGCAGTGCTAGGTGGGCCACAGATACGCAGTATTTT. The encoded protein is CSARWATDTQYF.